One T cell receptor beta chain is described in this entry. Sequenced by immunoSEQ multiplex PCR; TCRdb stores in-frame clones only, minus some. The sample has around 25,000 clones, 83% seen once. This sample stems from a study of OX40 agonist ivuxolimab in advanced cancers. On the study more broadly: Of mixed ages from about 20 to 90 and averaging around 60 years, the group was 65% to 85% male. Three individuals attained partial responses, comprising one hepatocellular carcinoma case and two cutaneous melanoma cases.

Trimming took off 5 bases at V and 7 bases at J, with 20 bases between the two ends. CDR1 and CDR2 from the germline V gene are MNHNS and SASEGT. CDR3 length: 15 amino acids. The source was CD4+ or CD8+ T cells sorted from blood, collected in a trial of the OX40 agonist ivuxolimab. The chain couples TRBV6-1 to TRBJ1-1, with D maybe TRBD1 (5 bases). This sequence originates from an adult with an advanced solid tumor such as melanoma, head and neck, liver or kidney cancer. The chain's CDR3 is CASSRKLTDELEAFF. CDR3 DNA: TGTGCCAGCAGTCGGAAACTGACAGACGAACTTGAAGCTTTCTTT.